Below are 26 T cell receptor beta chains sequenced from a single sample in a study of cytomegalovirus exposure and HLA in healthy donors. Primers for the PCR totalled 60 Vbeta and 13 Jbeta. Sequencing used immunoSEQ multiplex PCR; TCRdb keeps in-frame clones, though not all of them. The sample records approximately 190,000 clones, over 9.5% being singletons. The sample comprised PBMCs. The receptor set was obtained from a man aged 50-59 years in good health and CMV-seropositive.

The rearrangement uses TRBV7-2 and TRBJ1-2; a weak D match, TRBD1 (6 bases). Germline V gene sequence: CDR1 SGHTA, CDR2 FQGNSA. V lost 0 bases and J 4 bases, leaving 15 bases between the germline ends. The CDR3 length is 16 residues. CDR3 loop: CASSLAPGVQIYGYTF. In DNA, the CDR3 is TGTGCCAGCAGCTTAGCACCAGGGGTCCAAATCTATGGCTACACCTTC.

The J gene is TRBJ2-7, the V gene TRBV5-5; a weak D match, TRBD1 (6 bases). CDR1 SGHKS and CDR2 YYEKEE come from the germline V gene (reference sequence). The CDR3 length is 14 residues. V was trimmed by 0 bases and J by 7 bases, leaving 14 bases between them. CDR3 nucleotides: TGTGCCAGCAGCTTGGGACAGGCCGGGTTGGAGCAGTACGTC. Translation: CASSLGQAGLEQYV.

V and J are TRBV30 and TRBJ1-3, with no clear D. Trimming stripped 2 bases from V and 0 bases from J, with 11 bases between. Germline assignment: CDR1 GTSNPN and CDR2 SVGIG (reference sequence). This CDR3 spans 15 amino acids. CDR3 sequence reads: CAWSYSRHSGNTIYF. In DNA form, the CDR3 reads TGTGCCTGGAGTTATTCCAGGCACTCTGGAAACACCATATATTTT.

This clone was counted between two and nine times. The chain employs TRBV7-9 and TRBJ1-4, with 7 bases fitting TRBD1. This CDR3 contains 14 residues. Germline CDR1 is SEHNR and CDR2 is FQNEAQ (reference sequence). Trimming removed 3 bases from V and 8 bases from J; junction bases left unmatched: 6. The CDR3 is CASSFDRVAEKLFF. The CDR3 region has the DNA TGTGCCAGCAGCTTCGACAGGGTAGCAGAAAAACTGTTTTTT.

The rearrangement uses TRBV5-5 and TRBJ1-5; D is uncertain. The CDR3 extends over 15 amino acids. Trimming took 1 base from V and 5 from J, leaving 13 bases between them. The germline V gene has CDR1 SGHKS and CDR2 YYEKEE (reference sequence). The CDR3 DNA reads as TGTGCCAGCAGCTTGCTCGGGAGGAGGTATCAGCCCCAGCATTTT. Amino acid sequence: CASSLLGRRYQPQHF.

This sequence joins TRBV10-3 and TRBJ1-5, with D tentatively TRBD1 (5 bases). V was pared by 0 bases and J by 6 bases, with 12 bases between. Germline loops: CDR1 ENHRY, CDR2 SYGVKD. This CDR3 contains 15 residues. The CDR3 DNA reads as TGTGCCATCAGTGAGTCTGCGGGGGTGGGTCAGCCCCAGCATTTT. It specifies CAISESAGVGQPQHF.

The chain joins TRBV28 to TRBJ2-3; 8 bases fit TRBD2. The CDR3 covers 16 residues. CDR1 MDHEN and CDR2 SYDVKM come from the germline V gene. V lost 4 bases and J lost 5; bases outside the gene matches: 11. This CDR3 reads CASSSSGAGGGDTQYF. The CDR3 nucleotides read TGTGCCAGCAGTTCCTCAGGGGCGGGGGGCGGAGATACGCAGTATTTT.

V and J are TRBV7-9 and TRBJ2-2; perhaps TRBD1 as D (5 bases). The V end was cut by 5 bases, the J end by 5 bases, with 12 bases between. Looked up from germline, CDR1 is SEHNR and CDR2 is FQNEAQ (reference sequence). This CDR3 is built from 14 residues. CDR3 protein: CASSALRVTGELFF. CDR3 DNA sequence: TGTGCCAGCAGCGCCCTCAGGGTGACCGGGGAGCTGTTTTTT.

CDR3 residues: CATTRGGQGGEEQYF. The CDR3 DNA sequence: TGTGCCACCACCCGAGGGGGACAGGGGGGAGAGGAGCAGTACTTC. This chain uses TRBV15 with TRBJ2-7; TRBD1 matches at 11 bases. The V gene's germline CDR1 is LNHNV and CDR2 YYDKDF (reference sequence). The CDR3 covers 15 residues. With 7 bases clipped from V and 7 bases from J, the junction kept 12 bases outside the gene matches.

V is TRBV7-9 and J is TRBJ2-1, with 7 bases fitting TRBD2. The CDR3 contains 15 residues. V lost 1 base to trimming and J lost 6 bases; unmatched junction nucleotides: 6. The V gene's germline CDR1 is SEHNR and CDR2 FQNEAQ (reference sequence). CDR3 protein: CASSLGSGVTNEQFF. CDR3 DNA: TGTGCCAGCAGCTTAGGCAGCGGGGTTACCAATGAGCAGTTCTTC.

The chain is built from TRBV7-8 and TRBJ2-7, with a weak D call TRBD1 (5 bases). V was clipped by 1 base and J by 2 bases, with 12 bases between them. CDR3 length: 15 residues. The germline CDR1 and CDR2 sequences are SGHVS and FQNEAQ. This CDR3 is CASSLEDSRTYEQYF. The CDR3 DNA is TGTGCCAGCAGCTTAGAAGACAGCCGGACCTACGAGCAGTACTTC.

The V call is TRBV5-6, the J call TRBJ2-5; perhaps TRBD1 as D (6 bases). Per germline, CDR1 SGHDT and CDR2 YYEEEE. V lost 0 bases and J lost 2, with 23 bases in between. The CDR3 is made up of 19 amino acids. The CDR3 nucleotides read TGTGCCAGCAGCTTGGGGTATGGGGACACATGGGGTAGACAAGAGACCCAGTACTTC. Amino acids: CASSLGYGDTWGRQETQYF.

The chain carries TRBV11-3 and TRBJ1-1, with unresolved D. CDR1 and CDR2 from the germline V gene are SGHNT and YENEEA. Trimming stripped 3 bases from V and 4 bases from J, with 9 bases between. This CDR3 comprises 13 residues. CDR3 in amino acids: CASSFEGSTEAFF. In nucleotides, the CDR3 is TGTGCCAGCAGCTTCGAGGGTTCCACTGAAGCTTTCTTT.

In this sample, this clone turned up a few times. The genes are TRBV7-9 and TRBJ2-3; D call uncertain. V lost 2 bases, J lost 0 bases, and 6 bases lay in between. Germline V lookup: CDR1 SEHNR, CDR2 FQNEAQ (reference sequence). The CDR3 covers 14 residues. CDR3 loop: CASSLSFSTDTQYF. CDR3 sequence (DNA): TGTGCCAGCAGCTTATCTTTTAGCACAGATACGCAGTATTTT.

This clone was counted a few times. The chain uses TRBV28 and TRBJ1-2, with D possibly matching TRBD1 (6 bases). Per germline, CDR1 MDHEN and CDR2 SYDVKM. V gave up 7 bases and J gave up 3 bases, with 6 bases separating them. This CDR3 has 11 residues. This CDR3 is CASNRDYGYTF. CDR3 in DNA: TGTGCCAGCAACAGGGACTATGGCTACACCTTC.

This chain connects TRBV9 to TRBJ2-7; 10 nucleotides match TRBD2. The V and J ends lost 4 bases and 9 bases, in that order; junction bases with no gene match: 13. Germline values: CDR1 SGDLS, CDR2 YYNGEE. This CDR3 is built from 15 residues. The CDR3 region is CASSTSASGGLGQYF. The DNA of the CDR3 is TGTGCCAGCAGCACGTCAGCTAGCGGGGGCCTAGGGCAGTACTTC.

The V call is TRBV27, the J call TRBJ2-7; tentative D call: TRBD2 (6 bases). CDR1 MNHEY and CDR2 SMNVEV come from the germline V gene (reference sequence). Trimming stripped 8 bases from V and 7 bases from J, with 27 bases between. The CDR3 runs 16 residues. The CDR3 loop reads CASSPPPRLEGREQYF. The CDR3 coding sequence is TGTGCCAGCTCACCTCCCCCCCGACTAGAAGGTCGAGAGCAGTACTTC.

V and J are TRBV27 and TRBJ1-4, with D maybe TRBD1 (6 bases). V was trimmed by 1 base and J by 3 bases, leaving 9 bases between them. Germline lookup yields CDR1 MNHEY and CDR2 SMNVEV (reference sequence). CDR3 size: 15 residues. The CDR3 protein is CASSLLGTPNEKLFF. The CDR3, as DNA: TGTGCCAGCAGTTTATTGGGGACACCTAATGAAAAACTGTTTTTT.

V is TRBV4-1 and J is TRBJ2-5, with TRBD1 as a possible D gene (6 bases). This CDR3 is 18 amino acids long. Germline CDR1 reads MGHRA; CDR2 reads YSYEKL. V was pared by 0 bases and J by 4 bases, with 21 bases between. CDR3 sequence reads: CASSQEGAGGLFGETQYF. The CDR3 DNA sequence: TGCGCCAGCAGCCAAGAGGGGGCGGGCGGGTTATTTGGAGAGACCCAGTACTTC.

This clone appeared many times. This chain connects TRBV5-1 to TRBJ1-6; TRBD1 matches 9 bases. This CDR3 is 16 amino acids long. Per germline, CDR1 SGHRS and CDR2 YFSETQ. The ends lost 0 bases at V and 8 bases at J; junction bases unmatched: 6. The chain's CDR3 is CASSLDPGQGYSPLHF. The CDR3 DNA reads TGCGCCAGCAGCTTGGATCCCGGACAGGGGTATTCACCCCTCCACTTT.

This chain joins TRBV10-1 and TRBJ2-5; D is unclear. The CDR3 is 12 amino acids. V lost 2 bases to trimming and J lost 4 bases, with 5 bases between them. Germline CDR1 is WNHNN and CDR2 is SYGVQD (reference sequence). As DNA, the CDR3 is TGCGCCAGCAGTGAGACAGTAGAGACCCAGTACTTC. Translating it yields CASSETVETQYF.

A few counts support this clone. The chain combines TRBV11-3 with TRBJ2-1; D remains ambiguous. The ends were cut back, 5 bases at V and 7 bases at J, with 6 bases in the middle. This CDR3 has 11 residues. The germline gives CDR1 SGHNT, CDR2 YENEEA. The CDR3 DNA follows: TGTGCCAGCAGCCCGTCTAATGAGCAGTTCTTC. The encoded protein is CASSPSNEQFF. Combining the CDR3 with reference TRBV11-3 and TRBJ2-1 gives the whole variable domain EAGVVQSPRYKIIEKKQPVAFWCNPISGHNTLYWYLQNLGQGPELLIRYENEEAVDDSQLPKDRFSAERLKGVDSTLKIQPAELGDSAVYLCASSPSNEQFFGPGTRLTVL.

The chain is built from TRBV7-2 and TRBJ1-6, with D hard to call. Deletions cut 8 bases from V and 13 bases from J, with 15 bases between. The CDR3 has 12 residues. The V gene's germline CDR1 is SGHTA and CDR2 FQGNSA. The CDR3 DNA reads TGTGCCAGCGGGCGTCTGAGCTTCCCCCTCCACTTT. It yields the protein CASGRLSFPLHF.

The chain is built from TRBV27 and TRBJ1-6; D not certain. The CDR3 totals 16 residues. Trimming pared 3 bases from V and 5 bases from J, leaving 14 bases between. Germline CDR1 and CDR2: MNHEY and SMNVEV (reference sequence). In nucleotides, the CDR3 is TGTGCCAGCAGTTTTAATATCGTCCGGGATAATTCACCCCTCCACTTT. Encoded protein: CASSFNIVRDNSPLHF.

The chain combines TRBV5-1 with TRBJ1-6, with 7 bases identical to TRBD1. Losses at the gene ends were 3 bases for V and 0 bases for J; bases not matched to a gene: 3. In germline, CDR1 is SGHRS, CDR2 YFSETQ. This CDR3 has 16 amino acids. CDR3 sequence: CASSSGQSSYNSPLHF. The CDR3 nucleotides read TGCGCCAGCAGCTCGGGACAGAGCTCCTATAATTCACCCCTCCACTTT.

This clone was seen a handful of times. This chain links TRBV11-3 with TRBJ1-4; D is unresolved. V lost 8 bases to trimming and J lost 2 bases, with 6 bases between them. The CDR3 runs 12 residues. Germline CDR1 SGHNT, CDR2 YENEEA. The CDR3 loop reads CASAGTNEKLFF. The CDR3 nucleotides read TGTGCCAGCGCGGGTACTAATGAAAAACTGTTTTTT.